The entry below describes one T cell receptor beta chain. Its antigen is as yet unknown. The ends lost 0 bases at V and 7 bases at J; junction bases unmatched: 4. There are 16 residues in the CDR3. Germline assignment: CDR1 WNHNN and CDR2 SYGVQD (reference sequence). The entry originates in a study of monozygotic twins with cystic fibrosis. Study-level results: Clonality was generally low (median approximately 0.0088), higher in the most severe patients. J usage was most co-twin-similar in 8 of 16 pairs, V in 13. Nucleotide-identical clonotype sharing was significantly higher within monozygotic CF twin pairs than between unrelated CF individuals.

Method: immunoSEQ multiplex PCR; TCRdb's copy keeps in-frame clones and lacks some. Among about 25,000 clones, about nine tenths were seen once, and the ten largest hold 0.54%. The sequenced sample consisted of blood. The chain carries TRBV10-1 and TRBJ1-6; 9 positions agree with TRBD1. This TCR was sampled from a girl aged 2 to 10 with cystic fibrosis. The CDR3 protein is CASSESRDRDNSPLHF. For the CDR3, the DNA is TGCGCCAGCAGTGAGTCCAGGGACAGGGACAATTCACCCCTCCACTTT.